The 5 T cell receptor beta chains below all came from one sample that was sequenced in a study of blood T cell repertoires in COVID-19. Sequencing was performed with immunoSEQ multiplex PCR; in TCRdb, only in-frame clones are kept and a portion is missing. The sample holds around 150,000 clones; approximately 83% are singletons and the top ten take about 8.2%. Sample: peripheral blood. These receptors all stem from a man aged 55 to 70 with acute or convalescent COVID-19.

DNA for the CDR3: TGTGCCAGCAGCCCAAAGGGGCCCGACGAGCAGTACTTC. This codes for CASSPKGPDEQYF. This chain links TRBV12-3 or TRBV12-4 with TRBJ2-7; the D gene is possibly TRBD1 (5 bases). The V and J ends lost 6 bases and 5 bases respectively, with 14 bases between them. The CDR3 consists of 13 residues.

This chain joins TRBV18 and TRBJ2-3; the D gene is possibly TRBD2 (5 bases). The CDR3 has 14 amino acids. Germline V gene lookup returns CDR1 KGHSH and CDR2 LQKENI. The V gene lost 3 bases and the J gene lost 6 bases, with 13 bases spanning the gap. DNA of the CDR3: TGTGCCAGCTCACCTGAGCGGACGTCCGATACGCAGTATTTT. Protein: CASSPERTSDTQYF.

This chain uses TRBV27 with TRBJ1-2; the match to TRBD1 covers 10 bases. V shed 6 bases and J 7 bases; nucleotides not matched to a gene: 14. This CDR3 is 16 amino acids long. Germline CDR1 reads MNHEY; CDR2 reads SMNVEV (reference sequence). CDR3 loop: CASSPPSGTGVRGYTF. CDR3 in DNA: TGTGCCAGCAGCCCCCCTTCTGGGACAGGGGTACGTGGCTACACCTTC.

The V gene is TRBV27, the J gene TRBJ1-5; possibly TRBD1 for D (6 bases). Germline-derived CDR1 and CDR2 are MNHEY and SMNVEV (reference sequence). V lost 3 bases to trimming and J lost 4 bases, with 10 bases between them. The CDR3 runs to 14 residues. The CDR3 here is CASSFRGSNQPQHF. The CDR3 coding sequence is TGTGCCAGCAGTTTCAGGGGTTCAAATCAGCCCCAGCATTTT.

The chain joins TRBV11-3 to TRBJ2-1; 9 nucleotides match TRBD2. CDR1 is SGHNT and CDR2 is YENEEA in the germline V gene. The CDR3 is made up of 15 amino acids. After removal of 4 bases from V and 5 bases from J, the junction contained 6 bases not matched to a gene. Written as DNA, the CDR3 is TGTGCCAGCAGCTCAAGACGACTAGCGGACAATGAGCAGTTCTTC. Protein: CASSSRRLADNEQFF. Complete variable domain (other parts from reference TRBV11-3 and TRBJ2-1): EAGVVQSPRYKIIEKKQPVAFWCNPISGHNTLYWYLQNLGQGPELLIRYENEEAVDDSQLPKDRFSAERLKGVDSTLKIQPAELGDSAVYLCASSSRRLADNEQFFGPGTRLTVL.